This T cell receptor (beta chain) was retrieved from a study of CD8 T cells in Susac syndrome. Blood CD8+ and CD4+ T cells underwent high-throughput TCR beta sequencing. In the multiple sclerosis control group, patients were treatment-naive and had stable or active relapsing-remitting disease. Trimming removed 11 bases from V and 3 bases from J; junction bases left unmatched: 4. Germline loops: CDR1 MNHEY, CDR2 SVGAGI. The CDR3 is made up of 11 amino acids. This clonotype was observed a few times. RNA amounts of about 0.5 to 1 ug underwent reverse transcription with random hexamers. TCRdb re-analysed the immunoSEQ multiplex PCR reads in MiXCR, keeping a single row per CDR3 protein. This sample has about 400,000 distinct CDR3 sequences, with around 85% found just once.

This chain connects TRBV6-5 to TRBJ2-7, with 7 bases identical to TRBD1. The origin of this receptor is a human donor with multiple sclerosis. The sample consisted of CD8+ T cells from PBMCs. CDR3 region: CACRQGYEQYF. CDR3 nucleotides: TGTGCCTGTAGACAGGGCTACGAGCAGTACTTC.